This T cell receptor (beta chain) is from a study of T cells in Graves' hyperthyroidism and ophthalmopathy (dated by TCRdb to the late 2010s). With respect to the entire study: Peripheral blood was collected at initial diagnosis, before any treatment. TCR V-J signatures able to tell the groups apart were searched for in a discovery cohort of 95 or so patients, of whom approximately 40 had Graves' ophthalmopathy and roughly 57 had stable Graves' hyperthyroidism. Prospective prediction of ophthalmopathy was tested in an independent validation cohort of fewer than 20 hyperthyroidism patients and around 16 patients who later progressed to ophthalmopathy. For training and testing, the roughly 93 patients in the discovery cohort were randomly divided in a 7:3 ratio. Thyroid tissue and blood T-cell repertoires from roughly six Graves' hyperthyroidism patients were also compared in the study. After blood sampling, hyperthyroidism patients were treated with methimazole at a starting dose of 30 mg daily, and ophthalmopathy patients were treated with high-dose intravenous methylprednisolone. According to the paper, TCR Vbeta CDR3 sequencing was carried out on about 140 peripheral blood samples, which came from 40 to 45 ophthalmopathy, under 85 hyperthyroidism and about 17 progressor patients. Results and caveats for the whole study, not just this receptor: In cross-validation, a model built on a 13 V-J signature told ophthalmopathy apart from stable hyperthyroidism with approximately 90% sensitivity and about 81% specificity, and in testing the same model reached 80%/75%. No statistical method was used to fix the sample size in advance, and group allocation was not hidden from the investigators. Most expanded thyroid clonotypes (frequency above 0.001) were also found in blood, which suggests that blood repertoires may mirror thyroid immune responses. In validation, the model predicted progression to ophthalmopathy a median of about 5.9 months before onset, with about 71% sensitivity and 72.22% specificity.

A patient counted as having stable Graves' hyperthyroidism if no progression to ophthalmopathy occurred over 18 months of follow-up. Hyperthyroidism patients were newly diagnosed, had a disease duration of under 2 months, and were aged 18 to 65 years. The study excluded patients with uncontrolled infections, other autoimmune diseases, pregnancy or lactation. Diagnoses relied on clinical symptoms, serum thyroxine and TRAb, thyroid ultrasound and orbital computed tomography. Ficoll-Paque density gradient centrifugation was used to isolate PBMCs from about 10 ml of fresh peripheral blood. Trizol reagent was used to extract total RNA, and RNA quality was then checked on an Agilent 2100 Bioanalyzer. The CDR3, cysteine through phenylalanine, is 16 amino acids long. The sequence is cut down to CDR3 DNA, 48 bases in frame from base 1. The germline V gene provides CDR1 LGHNA and CDR2 YNFKEQ. The V and J ends are trimmed by 2 bases and 1 base, leaving 14 bases between them.

The TCR beta CDR3 regions were amplified from the RNA transcripts. A first-round RT-PCR of the TCR CDR3 used the HTBI primer set with the Qiagen OneStep RT-PCR kit. Libraries were constructed in a second round of multiplex PCR, after which size selection and purification were performed. Libraries were sequenced paired-end with 100 bp reads on an Illumina HiSeq2000. The paper's processing steps were these. SOAPnuke was used to process the raw data, with reads discarded if the reads contained adapters or uncalled bases, had a mean Phred below 15, or lacked an exact constant-primer or identifier match. COPE v1.2.5 was used to merge high-quality paired reads, and clonotypes were defined as unique nucleotide sequences. MiTCR v1.1 was used to align the clonotypes against IMGT TRBV, TRBD and TRBJ reference segments. Analysis was restricted to V-J combinations with a frequency above 0.0001, which covered 98% to 99.2% of repertoires. The TCS score was defined as F50 (clonal expansion) divided by E x V (chaos), with BLOSUM62-based TCRdist calculated between CDR3 peptides within each V-J. Welch's t-statistics and random forest reduced around 550 V-J features to roughly 13, which were used in a naive Bayes classifier (R e1071). TCRdb handled the public reads itself, with Q25 trimming in fastp and clone calling in MiXCR, and kept productive beta chains. Each entry merges the rows of one CDR3 protein and shows their most common DNA and genes. None of the V and J calls come from the authors' own analysis; TCRdb made them. A total of a few hundred thousand distinct CDR3 sequences appear in this sample, around 16% of them only once. Jointly, the top ten make up roughly 8% of the sample.

This clonotype occurred many times. Its antigen target is currently unknown. Per-base quality was not reported, and no clone a single base away is much larger than it. The receptor comes from a woman aged 18-35 years with Graves' hyperthyroidism. Recombination connected TRBV4-2 to TRBJ1-2; D gene: possibly TRBD1, on 6 matching bases. Material for sequencing was blood. The nucleotide sequence is given as TGTGCCAGCAGCCAAAACACGGGACACGTTAACTATGGCTACACCTTC. Protein translation: CASSQNTGHVNYGYTF.